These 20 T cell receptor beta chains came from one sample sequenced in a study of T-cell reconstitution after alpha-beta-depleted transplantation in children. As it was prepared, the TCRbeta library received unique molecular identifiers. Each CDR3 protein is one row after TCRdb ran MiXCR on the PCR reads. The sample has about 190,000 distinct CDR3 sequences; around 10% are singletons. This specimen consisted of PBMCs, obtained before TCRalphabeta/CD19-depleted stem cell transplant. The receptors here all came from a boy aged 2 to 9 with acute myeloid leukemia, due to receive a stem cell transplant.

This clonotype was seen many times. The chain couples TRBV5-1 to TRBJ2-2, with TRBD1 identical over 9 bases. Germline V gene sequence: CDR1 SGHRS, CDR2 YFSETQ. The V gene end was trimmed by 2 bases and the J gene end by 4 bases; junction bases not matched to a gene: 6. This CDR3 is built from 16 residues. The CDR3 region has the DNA TGCGCCAGCAGCTTTTTTGGACAGGGGTCCACCGGGGAGCTGTTTTTT. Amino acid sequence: CASSFFGQGSTGELFF.

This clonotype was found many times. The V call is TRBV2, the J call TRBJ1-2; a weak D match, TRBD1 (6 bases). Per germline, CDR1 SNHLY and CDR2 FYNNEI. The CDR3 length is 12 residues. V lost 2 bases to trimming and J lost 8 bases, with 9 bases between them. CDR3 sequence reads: CASSEKDRGYTF. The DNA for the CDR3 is TGTGCCAGCAGTGAAAAAGACAGGGGCTACACCTTC.

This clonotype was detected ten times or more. CDR3 DNA sequence: TGTGCCAGCAGCGTTTTTACAGGGGGCCACTCCTACGAGCAGTACGTC. It codes for CASSVFTGGHSYEQYV. This chain connects TRBV5-6 to TRBJ2-7, with TRBD1 matching 9 bases. Germline CDR1 reads SGHDT; CDR2 reads YYEEEE. CDR3 length equals 16 residues. After removal of 4 bases from V and 0 bases from J, the junction contained 8 bases not matched to a gene.

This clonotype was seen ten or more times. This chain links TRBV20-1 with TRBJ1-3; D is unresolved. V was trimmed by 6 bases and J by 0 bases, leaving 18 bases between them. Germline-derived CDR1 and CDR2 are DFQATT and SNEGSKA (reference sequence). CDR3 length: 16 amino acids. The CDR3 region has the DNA TGCAGTGCCGACCTCTTGACCGCGCTCTCTGGAAACACCATATATTTT. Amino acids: CSADLLTALSGNTIYF.

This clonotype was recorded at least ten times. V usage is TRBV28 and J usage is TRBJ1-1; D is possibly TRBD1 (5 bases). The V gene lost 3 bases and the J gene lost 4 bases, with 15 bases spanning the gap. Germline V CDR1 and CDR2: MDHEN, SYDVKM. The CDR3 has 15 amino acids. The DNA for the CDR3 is TGTGCCAGCAGTTTCTATTCGGGGGGAACCACTGAAGCTTTCTTT. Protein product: CASSFYSGGTTEAFF.

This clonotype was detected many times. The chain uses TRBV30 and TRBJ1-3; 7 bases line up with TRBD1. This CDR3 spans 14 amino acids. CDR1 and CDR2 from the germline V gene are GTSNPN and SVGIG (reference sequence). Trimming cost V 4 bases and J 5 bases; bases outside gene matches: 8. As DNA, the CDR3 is TGTGCCTGGACTATAACAGGGGTACGAAACACCATATATTTT. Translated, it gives CAWTITGVRNTIYF.

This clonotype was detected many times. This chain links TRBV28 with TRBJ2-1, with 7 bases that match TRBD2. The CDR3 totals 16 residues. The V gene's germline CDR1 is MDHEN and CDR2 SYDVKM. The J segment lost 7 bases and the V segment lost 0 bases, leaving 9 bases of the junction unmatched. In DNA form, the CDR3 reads TGTGCCAGCAGTTTATGGGGCGGGAGTGCTGAGAATGAGCAGTTCTTC. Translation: CASSLWGGSAENEQFF.

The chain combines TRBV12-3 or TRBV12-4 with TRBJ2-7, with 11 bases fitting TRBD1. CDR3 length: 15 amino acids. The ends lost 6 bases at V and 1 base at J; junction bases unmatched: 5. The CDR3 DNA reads TGTGCCAGCAGCCCCGGACAGGGGGCATCCTACGAGCAGTACTTC. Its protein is CASSPGQGASYEQYF.

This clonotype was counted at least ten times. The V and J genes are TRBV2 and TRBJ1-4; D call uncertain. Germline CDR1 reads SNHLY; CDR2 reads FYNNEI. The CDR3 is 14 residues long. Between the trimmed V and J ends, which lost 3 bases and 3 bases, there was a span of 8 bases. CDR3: CASSDGGANEKLFF. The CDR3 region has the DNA TGTGCCAGCAGTGACGGTGGGGCTAATGAAAAACTGTTTTTT.

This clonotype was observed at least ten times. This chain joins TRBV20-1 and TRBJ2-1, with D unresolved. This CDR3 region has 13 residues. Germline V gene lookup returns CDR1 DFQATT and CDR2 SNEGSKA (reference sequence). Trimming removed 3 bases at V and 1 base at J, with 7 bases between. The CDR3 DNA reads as TGCAGTGCTAGGTCGGAGTCCTACAATGAGCAGTTCTTC. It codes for CSARSESYNEQFF.

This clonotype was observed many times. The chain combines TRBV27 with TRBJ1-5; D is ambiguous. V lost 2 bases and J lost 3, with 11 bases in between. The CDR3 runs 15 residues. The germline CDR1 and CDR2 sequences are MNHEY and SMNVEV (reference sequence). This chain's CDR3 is CASSLNPFSNQPQHF. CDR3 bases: TGTGCCAGCAGTTTAAACCCCTTCTCCAATCAGCCCCAGCATTTT.

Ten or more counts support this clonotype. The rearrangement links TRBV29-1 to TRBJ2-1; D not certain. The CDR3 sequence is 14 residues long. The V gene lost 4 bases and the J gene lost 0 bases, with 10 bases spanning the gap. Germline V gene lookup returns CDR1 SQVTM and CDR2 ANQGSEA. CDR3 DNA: TGCAGCGTTGTGCGGCGGAGCTCCTACAATGAGCAGTTCTTC. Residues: CSVVRRSSYNEQFF.

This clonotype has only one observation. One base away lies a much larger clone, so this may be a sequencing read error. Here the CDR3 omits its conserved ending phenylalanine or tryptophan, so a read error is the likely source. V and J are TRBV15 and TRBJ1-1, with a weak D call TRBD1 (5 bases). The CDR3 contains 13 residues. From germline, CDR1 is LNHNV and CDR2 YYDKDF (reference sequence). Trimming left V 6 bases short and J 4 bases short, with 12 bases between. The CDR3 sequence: CATRVGGGTEAFL. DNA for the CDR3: TGTGCCACCAGGGTCGGGGGGGGCACTGAAGCTTTCCTT.

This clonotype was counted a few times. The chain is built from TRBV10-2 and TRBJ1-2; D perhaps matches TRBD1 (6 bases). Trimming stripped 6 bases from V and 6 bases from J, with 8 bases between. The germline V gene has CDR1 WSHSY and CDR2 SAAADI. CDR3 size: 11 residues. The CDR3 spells CASRQGDGYTF. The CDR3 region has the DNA TGCGCCAGCAGACAGGGTGATGGCTACACCTTC.

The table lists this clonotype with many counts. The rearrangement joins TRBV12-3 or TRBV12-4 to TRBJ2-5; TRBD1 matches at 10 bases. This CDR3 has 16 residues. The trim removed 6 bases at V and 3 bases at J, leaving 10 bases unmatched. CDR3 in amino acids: CASRRNEGTGEETQYF. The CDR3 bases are TGTGCCAGCAGAAGGAACGAGGGGACAGGGGAAGAGACCCAGTACTTC.

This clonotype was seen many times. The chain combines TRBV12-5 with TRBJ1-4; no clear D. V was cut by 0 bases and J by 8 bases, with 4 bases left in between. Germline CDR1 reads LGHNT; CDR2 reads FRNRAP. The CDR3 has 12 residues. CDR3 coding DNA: TGTGCTAGTGGTTTGGTTGGGGAAAAACTGTTTTTT. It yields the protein CASGLVGEKLFF.

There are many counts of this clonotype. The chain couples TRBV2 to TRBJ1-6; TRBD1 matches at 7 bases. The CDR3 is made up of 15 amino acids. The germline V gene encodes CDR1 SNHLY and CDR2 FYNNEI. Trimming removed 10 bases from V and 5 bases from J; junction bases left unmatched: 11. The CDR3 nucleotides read TGTGCCATCCTTCCCGGGACAGCCAATAATTCACCCCTCCACTTT. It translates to CAILPGTANNSPLHF.

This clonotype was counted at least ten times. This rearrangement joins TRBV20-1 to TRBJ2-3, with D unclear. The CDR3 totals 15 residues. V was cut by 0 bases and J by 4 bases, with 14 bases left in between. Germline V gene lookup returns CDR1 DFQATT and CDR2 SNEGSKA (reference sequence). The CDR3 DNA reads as TGCAGTGCTAGAGATCTGTTGGCTACCGCAGATACGCAGTATTTT. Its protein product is CSARDLLATADTQYF.

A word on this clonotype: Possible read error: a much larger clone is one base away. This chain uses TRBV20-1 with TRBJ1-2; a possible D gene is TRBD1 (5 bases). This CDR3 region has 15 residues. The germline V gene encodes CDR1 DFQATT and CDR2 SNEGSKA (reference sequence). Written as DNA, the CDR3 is TGCATTGCTAGAGATGGGGCAGGAGCTAACTATGGCTACACCTTC. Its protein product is CIARDGAGANYGYTF.

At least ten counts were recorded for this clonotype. CDR3 sequence (DNA): TGTGCCATCCGTCGGGAGGAGAATTCACCCCTCCACTTT. Translation gives CAIRREENSPLHF. The rearrangement uses TRBV10-3 and TRBJ1-6; D call uncertain. The CDR3 covers 13 residues. Germline lookup yields CDR1 ENHRY and CDR2 SYGVKD. Trimming pared 8 bases from V and 7 bases from J, leaving 12 bases between.